A single sample is the source of the 10 T cell receptor beta chains below, sequenced in a study of CD8 T cells in ankylosing spondylitis (dated by TCRdb to about 2017). Libraries were made using 5' RACE. Data came from an Illumina HiSeq 2500. In-frame beta chains were kept once TCRdb had trimmed the public reads at Q25 with fastp and called clones with MiXCR. Identical CDR3 proteins give one entry, which carries the most common genes and DNA. This sample comprises approximately 140,000 distinct CDR3 sequences, roughly a sixth of them detected only once. The leading ten clones occupy roughly 30% of the sample. No antigen is known for these receptors. Broad study findings and their caveats: A TCR beta motif made up of several highly homologous amino acid variants appeared to be characteristic of blood from ankylosing spondylitis patients.

Sequenced sample: blood, either unsorted or a sorted T cell fraction (not recorded which). The receptors come from a male donor with ankylosing spondylitis.

The chain joins TRBV20-1 to TRBJ2-1, with D perhaps matching TRBD1 (6 bases). CDR3 length: 13 residues. CDR1 and CDR2 from the germline V gene are DFQATT and SNEGSKA (reference sequence). Trimming left V 7 bases short and J 3 bases short, with 13 bases between. CDR3 loop: CSVGRGFYNEQFF. The CDR3 coding sequence is TGCAGTGTGGGCAGGGGTTTCTACAATGAGCAGTTCTTC.

Here the CDR3 reads CASRGGQGYTDTQYF. The CDR3 DNA reads TGTGCCAGCAGGGGGGGACAGGGGTACACAGATACGCAGTATTTT. The chain carries TRBV2 and TRBJ2-3; TRBD1 aligns across 10 bases. V lost 6 bases and J lost 2; bases outside the gene matches: 5. Germline loops: CDR1 SNHLY, CDR2 FYNNEI. The CDR3 totals 15 residues.

The chain uses TRBV28 and TRBJ1-5, with D possibly TRBD1 on 5 matching bases. Germline-derived CDR1 and CDR2 are MDHEN and SYDVKM. V lost 6 bases, J lost 0 bases, and 15 bases lay in between. The CDR3 is 16 residues long. This CDR3 reads CASRGPGPHSNQPQHF. The CDR3 coding sequence is TGTGCCAGCAGGGGACCCGGGCCGCATAGCAATCAGCCCCAGCATTTT.

This clonotype was found a few times. Its ends do not fully match the called genes, so a read error is possible. The genes are TRBV20-1 and TRBJ2-1, with D possibly matching TRBD2 (6 bases). This CDR3 spans 12 amino acids. The germline CDR1 and CDR2 sequences are DFQATT and SNEGSKA (reference sequence). The CDR3 DNA sequence: TGCAGTGCTAGAGATCGGGCGGGACTCACGCTCTTC. This translates into CSARDRAGLTLF.

This sequence joins TRBV4-1 and TRBJ2-7; possibly TRBD2 for D (6 bases). The germline gives CDR1 MGHRA, CDR2 YSYEKL. Trimming left V 1 base short and J 0 bases short, with 10 bases between. CDR3 length: 15 amino acids. CDR3 nucleotides: TGCGCCAGCAGCCAAGTAGATAGCGGCTCCTACGAGCAGTACTTC. The encoded protein is CASSQVDSGSYEQYF.

This clonotype has only a few counts. The V gene is TRBV10-3, the J gene TRBJ2-4; perhaps TRBD2 as D (6 bases). Germline values: CDR1 ENHRY, CDR2 SYGVKD. V lost 7 bases and J 6 bases, leaving 7 bases between the germline ends. This CDR3 contains 11 residues. In nucleotides, the CDR3 is TGTGCCATCACCGGGAGAAACATTCAGTACTTC. Amino acids: CAITGRNIQYF.

This clonotype was recorded a few times. The gene calls are TRBV6-5 and TRBJ1-1; 7 bases are shared with TRBD1. The germline V gene has CDR1 MNHEY and CDR2 SVGAGI. J was trimmed by 3 bases and V by 2 bases; bases with no gene match: 6. The length of the CDR3 is 15 residues. The CDR3 nucleotides read TGTGCCAGCAGTTACACACCTACAGGGGACACTGAAGCTTTCTTT. This codes for CASSYTPTGDTEAFF.

The V call is TRBV4-1, the J call TRBJ1-5; D ambiguous. The CDR3 covers 17 residues. The germline V and J ends were trimmed by 0 bases and 2 bases, with 14 bases remaining between them. Germline assignment: CDR1 MGHRA and CDR2 YSYEKL. CDR3 protein: CASSQEASYRGNQPQHF. CDR3 bases: TGCGCCAGCAGCCAAGAGGCCTCTTATCGCGGCAATCAGCCCCAGCATTTT.

The chain carries TRBV6-5 and TRBJ2-2, with 13 bases matching TRBD2. J lost 6 bases, V lost 4 bases, and 5 bases had no gene match. The CDR3 is made up of 16 amino acids. The germline CDR1 and CDR2 sequences are MNHEY and SVGAGI. The CDR3 sequence is CASSSGGLAGPGELFF. As DNA, the CDR3 is TGTGCCAGCAGTTCCGGGGGACTAGCGGGACCCGGGGAGCTGTTTTTT.

CDR3 nucleotides: TGTGCCAGCAGCCTACAGTACGAGCAGTACTTC. Protein product: CASSLQYEQYF. The V and J genes are TRBV13 and TRBJ2-7; no firm D call. V lost 5 bases and J 4 bases, leaving 6 bases between the germline ends. The germline V gene encodes CDR1 PRHDT and CDR2 FYEKMQ (reference sequence). The CDR3 has 11 residues.